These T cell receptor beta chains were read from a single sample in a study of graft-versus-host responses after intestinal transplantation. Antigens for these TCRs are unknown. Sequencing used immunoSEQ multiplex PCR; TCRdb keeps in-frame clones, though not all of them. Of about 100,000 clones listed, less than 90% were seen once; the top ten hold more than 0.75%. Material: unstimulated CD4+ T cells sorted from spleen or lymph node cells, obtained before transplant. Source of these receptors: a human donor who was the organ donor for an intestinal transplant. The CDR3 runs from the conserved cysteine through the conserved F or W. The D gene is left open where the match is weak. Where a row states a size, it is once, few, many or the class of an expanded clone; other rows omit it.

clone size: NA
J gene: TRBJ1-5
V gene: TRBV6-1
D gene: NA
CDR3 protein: CASSERGGQPQHF
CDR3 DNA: TGTGCCAGCAGTGAAAGGGGTGGCCAGCCCCAGCATTTT

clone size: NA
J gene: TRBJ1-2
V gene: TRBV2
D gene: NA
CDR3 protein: CASSESVQVCF
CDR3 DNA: TGTGCCAGCAGTGAATCGGTCCAAGTATGCTTC

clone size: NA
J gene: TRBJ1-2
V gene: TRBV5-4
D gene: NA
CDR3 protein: CASTPGGGNYGYTF
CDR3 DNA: TGTGCCAGCACCCCGGGCGGAGGTAACTATGGCTACACCTTC

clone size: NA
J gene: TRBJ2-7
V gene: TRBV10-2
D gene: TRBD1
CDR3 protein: CASRVSTGAYEQYF
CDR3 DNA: TGCGCCAGCAGAGTTAGCACAGGGGCCTACGAGCAGTACTTC

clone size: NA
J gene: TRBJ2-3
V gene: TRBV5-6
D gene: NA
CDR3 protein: CASSFGDTQYF
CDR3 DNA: TGTGCCAGCAGCTTTGGAGATACGCAGTATTTT

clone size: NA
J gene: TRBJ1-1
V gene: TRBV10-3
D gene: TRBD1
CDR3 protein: CAIGSLGGGTEAFF
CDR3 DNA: TGTGCCATCGGGAGTCTAGGGGGCGGGACTGAAGCTTTCTTT

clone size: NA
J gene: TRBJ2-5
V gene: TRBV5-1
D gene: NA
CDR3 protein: CASSFTFQETQYF
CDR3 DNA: TGCGCCAGCAGCTTTACGTTCCAAGAGACCCAGTACTTC

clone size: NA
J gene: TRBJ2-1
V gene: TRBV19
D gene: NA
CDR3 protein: CASKLDGSGNEQFF
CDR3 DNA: TGTGCCAGTAAATTAGATGGGTCGGGCAATGAGCAGTTCTTC

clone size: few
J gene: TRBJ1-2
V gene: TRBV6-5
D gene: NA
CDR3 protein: CASSYGGPTNYGYTF
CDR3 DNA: TGTGCCAGCAGTTACGGGGGTCCCACTAACTATGGCTACACCTTC

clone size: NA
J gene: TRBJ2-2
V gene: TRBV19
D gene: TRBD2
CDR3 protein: CASSGGSGELFF
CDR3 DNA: TGTGCCAGTAGCGGGGGGTCCGGGGAGCTGTTTTTT

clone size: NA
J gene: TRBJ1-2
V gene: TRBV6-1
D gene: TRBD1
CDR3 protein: CASRPTQGVHYGYTF
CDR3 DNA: TGTGCCAGCAGGCCAACACAGGGGGTGCACTATGGCTACACCTTC

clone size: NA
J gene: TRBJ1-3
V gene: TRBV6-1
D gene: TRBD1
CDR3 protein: CASRPGGSGNTIYF
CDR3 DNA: TGTGCCAGCCGTCCAGGGGGGTCTGGAAACACCATATATTTT

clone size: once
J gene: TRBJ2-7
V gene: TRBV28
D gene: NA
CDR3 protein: CASRPTGLGSYEQYF
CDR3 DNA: TGTGCCAGCAGACCTACGGGACTCGGGTCCTACGAGCAGTACTTC

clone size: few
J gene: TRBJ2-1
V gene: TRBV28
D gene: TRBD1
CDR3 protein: CASRTGTGGYNEQFF
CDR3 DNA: TGTGCCAGCAGGACCGGGACAGGGGGCTACAATGAGCAGTTCTTC

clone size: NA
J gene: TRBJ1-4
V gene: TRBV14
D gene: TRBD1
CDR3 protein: CASSRTGGTNEKLFF
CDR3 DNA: TGTGCCAGCAGCCGGACAGGGGGGACTAATGAAAAACTGTTTTTT

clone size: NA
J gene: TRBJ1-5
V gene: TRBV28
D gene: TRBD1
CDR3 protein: CASSSGQGGWSNQPQHF
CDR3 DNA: TGTGCCAGCAGTTCGGGACAGGGGGGGTGGAGCAATCAGCCCCAGCATTTT

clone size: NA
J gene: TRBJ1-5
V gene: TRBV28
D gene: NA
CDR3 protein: CASSGPMGNQPQHF
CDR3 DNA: TGTGCCAGCAGCGGCCCTATGGGGAATCAGCCCCAGCATTTT

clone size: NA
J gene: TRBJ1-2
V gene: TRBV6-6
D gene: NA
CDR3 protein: CASSGTGASGNYGYTF
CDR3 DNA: TGTGCCAGCAGTGGGACGGGGGCTAGTGGGAACTATGGCTACACCTTC

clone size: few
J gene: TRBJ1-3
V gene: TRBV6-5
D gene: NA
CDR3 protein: CASSLFRILDTIYF
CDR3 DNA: TGTGCCAGCAGCCTCTTCCGTATCCTAGACACCATATATTTT

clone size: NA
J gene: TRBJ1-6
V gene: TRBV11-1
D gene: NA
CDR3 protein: CASSLAAQHNSPLHF
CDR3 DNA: TGTGCCAGCAGTTTGGCGGCACAGCACAATTCACCCCTCCACTTT

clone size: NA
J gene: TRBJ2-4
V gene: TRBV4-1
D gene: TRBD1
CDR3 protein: CASSQVQGSRDRLAKNIQYF
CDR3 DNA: TGCGCCAGCAGCCAGGTACAGGGGAGCAGGGACAGGCTAGCCAAAAACATTCAGTACTTC

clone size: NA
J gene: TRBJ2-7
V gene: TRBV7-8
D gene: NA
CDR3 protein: CASSRLSGHPYEQYF
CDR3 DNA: TGTGCCAGCAGCCGGCTATCGGGACATCCCTACGAGCAGTACTTC

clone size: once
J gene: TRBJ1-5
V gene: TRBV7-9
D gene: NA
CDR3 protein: CASTLGGVDQPQHF
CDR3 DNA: TGTGCCAGCACCCTGGGGGGAGTGGACCAGCCCCAGCATTTT

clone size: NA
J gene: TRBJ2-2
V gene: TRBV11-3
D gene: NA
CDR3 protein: CASSWGGDGELFF
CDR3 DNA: TGTGCCAGCAGCTGGGGTGGAGACGGGGAGCTGTTTTTT

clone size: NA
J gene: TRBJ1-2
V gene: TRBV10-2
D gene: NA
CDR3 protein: CASSGGWQEGTNYGYTF
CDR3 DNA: TGCGCCAGCAGTGGGGGGTGGCAGGAGGGAACTAACTATGGCTACACCTTC

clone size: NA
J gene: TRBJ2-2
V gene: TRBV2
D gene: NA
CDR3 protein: CASSGVGTGELFF
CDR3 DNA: TGTGCCAGCAGTGGAGTTGGAACCGGGGAGCTGTTTTTT

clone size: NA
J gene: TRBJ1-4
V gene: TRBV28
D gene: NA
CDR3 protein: CASSRTGTRELFF
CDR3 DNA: TGTGCCAGCAGTCGTACAGGGACCAGGGAACTGTTTTTT

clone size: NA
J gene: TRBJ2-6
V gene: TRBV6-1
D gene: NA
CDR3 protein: CASSEASRARANVLTF
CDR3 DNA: TGTGCCAGCAGTGAAGCTTCCAGGGCAAGGGCCAACGTCCTGACTTTC

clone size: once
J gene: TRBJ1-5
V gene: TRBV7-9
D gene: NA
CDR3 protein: CASSLNSENQPQHF
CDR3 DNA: TGTGCCAGCAGCTTAAATTCGGAAAATCAGCCCCAGCATTTT

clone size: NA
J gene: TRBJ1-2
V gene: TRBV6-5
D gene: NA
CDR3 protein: CASSNGQIYGYTF
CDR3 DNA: TGTGCCAGCAGCAACGGACAGATCTATGGCTACACCTTC

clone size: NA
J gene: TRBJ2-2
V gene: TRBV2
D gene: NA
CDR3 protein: CASSSGELFF
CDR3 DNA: TGTGCCAGCAGTAGCGGGGAGCTGTTTTTT

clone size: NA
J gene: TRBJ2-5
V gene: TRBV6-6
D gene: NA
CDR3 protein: CASRVRETQYF
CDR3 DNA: TGTGCCAGCAGGGTCCGAGAGACCCAGTACTTC

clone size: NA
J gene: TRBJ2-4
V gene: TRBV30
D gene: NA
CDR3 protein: CAWRTRGVDIQYF
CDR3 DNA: TGTGCCTGGAGGACGAGGGGGGTAGACATTCAGTACTTC

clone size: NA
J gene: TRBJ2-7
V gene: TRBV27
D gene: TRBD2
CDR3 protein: CASSPRVAGGSYEQYF
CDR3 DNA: TGTGCCAGCAGTCCCCGAGTAGCGGGGGGTTCCTACGAGCAGTACTTC

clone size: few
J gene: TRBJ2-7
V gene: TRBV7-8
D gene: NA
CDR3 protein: CASSLGYSYEQYF
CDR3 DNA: TGTGCCAGCAGCTTAGGGTACTCCTACGAGCAGTACTTC

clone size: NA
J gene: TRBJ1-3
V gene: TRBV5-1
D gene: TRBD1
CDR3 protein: CASSSTGVTGNTIYF
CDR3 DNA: TGCGCCAGCAGCTCTACAGGGGTAACTGGAAACACCATATATTTT

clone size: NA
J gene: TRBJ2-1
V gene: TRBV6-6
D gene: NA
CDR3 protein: CASRAPGVGNEQFF
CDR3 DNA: TGTGCCAGCAGGGCCCCGGGGGTCGGCAATGAGCAGTTCTTC